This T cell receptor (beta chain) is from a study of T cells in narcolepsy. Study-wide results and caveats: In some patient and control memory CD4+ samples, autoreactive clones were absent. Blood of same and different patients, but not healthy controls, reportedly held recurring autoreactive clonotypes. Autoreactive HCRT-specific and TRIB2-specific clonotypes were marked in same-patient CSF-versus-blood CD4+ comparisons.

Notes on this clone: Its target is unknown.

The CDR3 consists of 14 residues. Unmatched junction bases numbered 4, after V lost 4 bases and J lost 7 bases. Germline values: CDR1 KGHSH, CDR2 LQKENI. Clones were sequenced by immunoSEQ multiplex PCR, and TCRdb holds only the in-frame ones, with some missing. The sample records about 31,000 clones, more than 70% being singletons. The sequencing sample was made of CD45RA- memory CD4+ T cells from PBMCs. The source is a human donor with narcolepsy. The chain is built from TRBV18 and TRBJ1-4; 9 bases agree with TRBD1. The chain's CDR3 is CASSRGTGSEKLFF. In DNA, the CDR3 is TGTGCCAGCTCACGTGGGACAGGGAGTGAAAAACTGTTTTTT. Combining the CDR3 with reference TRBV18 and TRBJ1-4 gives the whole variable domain NAGVMQNPRHLVRRRGQEARLRCSPMKGHSHVYWYRQLPEEGLKFMVYLQKENIIDESGMPKERFSAEFPKEGPSILRIQQVVRGDSAAYFCASSRGTGSEKLFFGSGTQLSVL.